The 23 T cell receptor beta chains reported below all come from one sample, sequenced in a study of radiotherapy plus CTLA-4 blockade in lung cancer. Measured with immunoSEQ multiplex PCR; TCRdb has only the in-frame clones, and not every one. Counted here are fewer than 55,000 clones, around 77% occurring once; the ten biggest clones make up about 2.7%. Sample: peripheral blood, taken from a patient treated with radiotherapy plus ipilimumab. These receptors all come from a human donor with non-small cell lung cancer whose response to radiotherapy plus ipilimumab could not be evaluated.

This clone turned up a few times. The chain uses TRBV14 and TRBJ2-1; 7 nucleotides agree with TRBD2. This CDR3 spans 14 amino acids. The germline CDR1 and CDR2 sequences are SGHDN and FVKESK. V shed 6 bases, J shed 4 bases, and the junction held 6 bases outside the gene matches. CDR3: CASSPVGLYNEQFF. DNA for the CDR3: TGTGCCAGCAGTCCAGTGGGACTATACAATGAGCAGTTCTTC.

This clone was observed once. This chain uses TRBV1 with TRBJ2-4; the table's D call, TRBD2, has no DNA check behind it. TRBV1 is given as a pseudogene. This CDR3 is 20 amino acids long. CDR3 in amino acids: CTSSPPGWPRSELAKNIQYF. CDR3 nucleotides: TGCACCAGCAGCCCCCCAGGATGGCCCCGTAGCGAACTAGCCAAAAACATTCAGTACTTC.

J is TRBJ2-7 and V is TRBV5-1; D not resolved. Germline CDR1 and CDR2: SGHRS and YFSETQ. This CDR3 has 14 residues. V was cut by 0 bases and J by 3 bases, with 10 bases left in between. The CDR3 region has the DNA TGCGCCAGCAGCTTGGTCGACTCCAGCTACGAGCAGTACTTC. It codes for CASSLVDSSYEQYF. The full variable domain, with the rest looked up from reference TRBV5-1 and TRBJ2-7, is KAGVTQTPRYLIKTRGQQVTLSCSPISGHRSVSWYQQTPGQGLQFLFEYFSETQRNKGNFPGRFSGRQFSNSRSEMNVSTLELGDSALYLCASSLVDSSYEQYFGPGTRLTVT.

The V gene is TRBV13, the J gene TRBJ2-4; TRBD2 is a possible D gene (6 bases). Trimming left V 1 base short and J 6 bases short, with 19 bases between. This CDR3 spans 17 amino acids. Per germline, CDR1 PRHDT and CDR2 FYEKMQ (reference sequence). The CDR3 region is CASSLEGAGVSGNIQYF. In DNA form, the CDR3 reads TGTGCCAGCAGCTTAGAGGGCGCCGGAGTTAGCGGAAACATTCAGTACTTC.

The CDR3 here is CASSFGSDTQYF. In nucleotides, the CDR3 is TGTGCCAGCAGCTTCGGGTCAGATACGCAGTATTTT. This chain joins TRBV7-9 and TRBJ2-3; D call uncertain. V was clipped by 3 bases and J by 4 bases, with 5 bases between them. The CDR3 spans 12 residues. CDR1 is SEHNR, CDR2 FQNEAQ, per germline (reference sequence).

The chain links TRBV7-2 to TRBJ2-7; 11 nucleotides align to TRBD1. Unmatched junction bases numbered 9, after V lost 2 bases and J lost 9 bases. Germline V lookup: CDR1 SGHTA, CDR2 FQGNSA. This CDR3 has 15 residues. The CDR3 loop reads CASSLSGDRGIGQYF. Here the CDR3 DNA reads TGTGCCAGCAGCTTAAGTGGGGACAGGGGGATTGGGCAGTACTTC.

The rearrangement joins TRBV6-5 to TRBJ1-2; D not resolved. Germline CDR1 is MNHEY and CDR2 is SVGAGI. The CDR3 has 16 amino acids. Trimming removed 2 bases from V and 8 bases from J, with 21 bases in between. CDR3 sequence: CASSYTYLTPSGGYTF. The DNA for the CDR3 is TGTGCCAGCAGTTACACTTACCTAACCCCTAGTGGGGGCTACACCTTC.

The chain links TRBV7-2 to TRBJ1-2; D possibly corresponds to TRBD1 (6 bases). CDR1 SGHTA and CDR2 FQGNSA come from the germline V gene. V dropped 5 bases and J dropped 7 bases, with 14 bases sitting between them. This CDR3 contains 13 residues. The CDR3 DNA follows: TGTGCCAGCAGCCCCAGGCAGGGGATTGGCTACACCTTC. It specifies CASSPRQGIGYTF.

The V and J genes are TRBV25-1 and TRBJ1-1; D is ambiguous. This CDR3 is built from 12 residues. Germline CDR1 is MGHDK and CDR2 is SYGVNS. V shed 9 bases and J shed 6 bases, with 14 bases lying between them. CDR3 protein: CASERTGAEAFF. DNA for the CDR3: TGTGCCAGTGAGCGTACCGGGGCTGAAGCTTTCTTT.

The chain employs TRBV5-1 and TRBJ2-1, with D possibly being TRBD1 (5 bases). The CDR3 is 15 residues long. Trimming removed 0 bases from V and 4 bases from J, with 11 bases in between. Per germline, CDR1 SGHRS and CDR2 YFSETQ. The CDR3 loop is CASSLVQGGYNEQFF. CDR3 DNA sequence: TGCGCCAGCAGCTTGGTGCAGGGCGGATACAATGAGCAGTTCTTC.

V and J are TRBV7-3 and TRBJ2-1; D gene unclear. Germline-derived CDR1 and CDR2 are SGHTA and FQGTGA. The CDR3 is made up of 15 amino acids. Trimming cost V 2 bases and J 7 bases, with 15 bases left between them. CDR3: CASSLGPGSLNEQFF. CDR3 bases: TGTGCCAGCAGCTTAGGGCCAGGTAGTTTGAATGAGCAGTTCTTC.

The V call is TRBV5-1, the J call TRBJ1-1; D not certain. Trimming took off 0 bases at V and 5 bases at J, with 14 bases between the two ends. The CDR3 consists of 15 residues. Looked up from germline, CDR1 is SGHRS and CDR2 is YFSETQ. The CDR3 region is CASSLEGPPGTEAFF. CDR3 DNA sequence: TGCGCCAGCAGCTTGGAAGGCCCCCCGGGGACTGAAGCTTTCTTT.

The chain employs TRBV28 and TRBJ2-1; TRBD2 matches 9 bases. V was pared by 4 bases and J by 8 bases, with 6 bases of the junction left unmatched. Looked up from germline, CDR1 is MDHEN and CDR2 is SYDVKM. The CDR3 is 14 residues long. CDR3 sequence reads: CASSYRGGADEQFF. For the CDR3, the DNA is TGTGCCAGCAGTTATCGCGGGGGGGCCGATGAGCAGTTCTTC.

The rearrangement uses TRBV10-3 and TRBJ2-3; TRBD1 is a possible D gene (5 bases). This CDR3 contains 17 residues. Trimming left V 2 bases short and J 2 bases short, with 17 bases between. Germline CDR1 reads ENHRY; CDR2 reads SYGVKD. The CDR3 coding sequence is TGTGCCATCAGTGAGGAAAGGACAAACGATAACACAGATACGCAGTATTTT. Protein sequence: CAISEERTNDNTDTQYF.

The chain has TRBV30 and TRBJ1-2; 9 nucleotides agree with TRBD1. The germline gives CDR1 GTSNPN, CDR2 SVGIG (reference sequence). The CDR3 covers 15 residues. V dropped 2 bases and J dropped 1; count of bases not matched to a gene: 5. The DNA for the CDR3 is TGTGCCTGGAGTCAAGGACAGGGGATTAACTATGGCTACACCTTC. It specifies CAWSQGQGINYGYTF.

The CDR3 region has the DNA TGTGCCAGCAGCTTAGGTAGGGGACAGGGCACGAGAGGCTACACCTTC. It encodes CASSLGRGQGTRGYTF. V gene TRBV7-2 combines with J gene TRBJ1-2, with TRBD1 identical over 9 bases. V was clipped by 1 base and J by 8 bases; unmatched bases: 11. The CDR3 spans 16 residues. Germline V gene data show CDR1 as SGHTA and CDR2 as FQGNSA.

This chain's CDR3 is CASTPGQGETEAFF. The CDR3 bases are TGTGCCAGTACCCCCGGACAGGGTGAGACTGAAGCTTTCTTT. The V and J genes are TRBV19 and TRBJ1-1, with 8 nucleotides matching TRBD1. CDR3 size: 14 residues. Germline V gene data show CDR1 as LNHDA and CDR2 as SQIVND (reference sequence). V gave up 7 bases and J gave up 5 bases; unmatched junction bases: 9.

The chain recombines TRBV7-2 with TRBJ2-2; D gene ambiguous. Germline V gene lookup returns CDR1 SGHTA and CDR2 FQGNSA. The germline V and J ends were trimmed by 5 bases and 4 bases, with 11 bases remaining between them. CDR3 length equals 14 residues. The CDR3 region has the DNA TGTGCCAGCAGCCCTAACCCAATCACCGGGGAGCTGTTTTTT. It codes for CASSPNPITGELFF.

The V call is TRBV2, the J call TRBJ2-3, with 8 bases lining up with TRBD2. Germline assignment: CDR1 SNHLY and CDR2 FYNNEI. There are 17 residues in the CDR3. V trimming: 3 bases; J trimming: 6 bases; junction bases outside the gene matches: 14. This CDR3 is CASSDSVASGPLDTQYF. For the CDR3, the DNA is TGTGCCAGCAGTGATAGCGTCGCTAGCGGGCCCCTGGATACGCAGTATTTT.

The table lists this clone with a count of one. J is TRBJ2-7 and V is TRBV28; 11 nucleotides align to TRBD2. The trim removed 5 bases at V and 0 bases at J, leaving 6 bases unmatched. This CDR3 spans 16 amino acids. Germline V gene sequence: CDR1 MDHEN, CDR2 SYDVKM. CDR3 sequence reads: CASSQGLAVSSYEQYF. The CDR3 region has the DNA TGTGCCAGCAGTCAGGGACTAGCGGTGAGCTCCTACGAGCAGTACTTC.

The V and J genes are TRBV28 and TRBJ2-7; TRBD2 is a possible D gene (5 bases). Germline V CDR1 and CDR2: MDHEN, SYDVKM. V was cut by 7 bases and J by 0 bases, with 7 bases left in between. The CDR3 is 12 amino acids. The CDR3 loop is CASTGDSYEQYF. The CDR3 DNA reads TGTGCCAGCACCGGGGACTCCTACGAGCAGTACTTC. Combining the CDR3 with reference TRBV28 and TRBJ2-7 gives the whole variable domain DVKVTQSSRYLVKRTGEKVFLECVQDMDHENMFWYRQDPGLGLRLIYFSYDVKMKEKGDIPEGYSVSREKKERFSLILESASTNQTSMYLCASTGDSYEQYFGPGTRLTVT.

The chain employs TRBV7-9 and TRBJ1-1, with D tentatively TRBD1 (5 bases). V was trimmed by 5 bases and J by 5 bases, leaving 12 bases between them. The germline CDR1 and CDR2 sequences are SEHNR and FQNEAQ (reference sequence). This CDR3 region has 13 residues. CDR3 bases: TGTGCCAGCAGCCCCAGGAGGGGAACTGAAGCTTTCTTT. Amino acid sequence: CASSPRRGTEAFF.

This clone was counted between two and nine times. CDR3 nucleotide sequence: TGTGCCACCAGCATTTACAGGGGGATGAAGCCCCAGCATTTT. This codes for CATSIYRGMKPQHF. V is TRBV15 and J is TRBJ1-5, with 8 bases aligning to TRBD1. With V trimmed by 4 bases and J by 8 bases, 7 bases remained unmatched. CDR3 size: 14 residues. Germline V gene data show CDR1 as LNHNV and CDR2 as YYDKDF (reference sequence).